This T cell receptor (beta chain) was sequenced in a study of response to subunit inactivated influenza vaccine listed by TCRdb under 2018. Describing the broader study: To follow how T cells responded to a trivalent subunit inactivated influenza vaccine, the researchers relied on deep quantitative profiling of the T cell receptor repertoire. What the work shows at the level of the full study, not this receptor alone: The authors proposed that each seasonal influenza vaccination may bring in only a limited number of new T cells.

The library was generated by RT-PCR. Instrument on record: Illumina HiSeq 2500. The public reads were reanalyzed by TCRdb: fastp trimming at Q25, MiXCR alignment, in-frame beta chains only. Each entry is one CDR3 protein sequence, shown with its most common DNA and genes. Recorded for this sample are 500,000 to 600,000 distinct CDR3 sequences; 14% of them occurred a single time. The ten most abundant clones make up 11% of the sample. CDR1 and CDR2 were assigned from the germline V gene as SGHAT and FQNNGV. The junction shows trimming of 7 bases on V and 11 bases on J, plus 9 bases between the germline ends. Taken from cysteine to phenylalanine, the CDR3 has 11 residues. The DNA shown is the 33-base CDR3, in frame from base 1. A word on this clonotype: The antigen it binds to is not known. Base qualities are not provided; no much larger clone lies one nucleotide away.

The clonotype was recovered from a man aged 45 to 65 who received an inactivated influenza vaccine. Donor details come from another sample of the same person, matched by shared clones. Rearrangement joined TRBV11-2 to TRBJ2-6, with the D gene too uncertain to name. The sequencing here drew on PBMCs from blood, taken roughly 12 days after vaccination. The CDR3 protein is CASIYGHVLTF. The bases read TGTGCCAGCATATATGGCCACGTCCTGACTTTC.